Each of the 4 T cell receptor beta chains below was sequenced from the same sample in a study of cytomegalovirus exposure and HLA in healthy donors. Primers: 60 Vbeta forward and 13 Jbeta reverse. Assay: immunoSEQ multiplex PCR; the TCRdb copy retains only in-frame clones and omits some. This table holds 120,000 or so clones, 65% to 80% found once. Sample: PBMCs. The receptors derive from a human donor in good health.

Only one count was recorded for this clone. The chain uses TRBV6-5 and TRBJ1-1; the match to TRBD1 covers 9 bases. This CDR3 contains 12 residues. The V gene's germline CDR1 is MNHEY and CDR2 SVGAGI. Trimming removed 11 bases from V and 10 bases from J; junction bases left unmatched: 11. CDR3 nucleotide sequence: TGTGCCGTCGGGACAGGGCCTGACGGAGCTTTCTTT. The encoded protein is CAVGTGPDGAFF.

The chain links TRBV19 to TRBJ1-5, with TRBD1 identical over 9 bases. The CDR3 is made up of 14 amino acids. Germline CDR1 reads LNHDA; CDR2 reads SQIVND (reference sequence). J gave up 6 bases and V 5 bases, and 5 bases lay outside the gene matches. This CDR3 reads CASSLGTGLQPQHF. The CDR3 DNA is TGTGCCAGTAGTCTGGGGACAGGGCTTCAGCCCCAGCATTTT.

The chain employs TRBV18 and TRBJ2-7; TRBD2 agrees at 14 bases. The CDR3 has 17 residues. The junction had 6 bases not matched to a gene; V was cut back by 4 bases and J by 1 base. Germline V gives CDR1 KGHSH, CDR2 LQKENI. The CDR3 DNA reads TGTGCCAGCTCACGAGGGACTAGCGGGAGTATGTCCTACGAGCAGTACTTC. Translating gives CASSRGTSGSMSYEQYF.

The count of this clone is one. The chain recombines TRBV28 with TRBJ2-5; TRBD1 matches at 9 bases. V lost 6 bases and J lost 11; bases outside the gene matches: 16. The length of the CDR3 is 15 residues. Germline CDR1 is MDHEN and CDR2 is SYDVKM. The CDR3 DNA is TGTGCCAGCAGCCAAGAACAGGGGGCGCTGGGGGAGCAGTACTTC. Encoded protein: CASSQEQGALGEQYF.